This passage covers 30 T cell receptor beta chains from one sample sequenced in a study of T cell responses to AZD1222 COVID-19 vaccine. This table comes from immunoSEQ multiplex PCR, and its TCRdb copy is limited to in-frame clones, with some not included. This table holds around 96,000 clones, 88% found once. The sequenced sample was peripheral blood, obtained on day 0 of AZD1222 vaccination. The receptors derive from an adult in good health.

V usage is TRBV7-2 and J usage is TRBJ2-3, with 12 positions matching TRBD1. In germline, CDR1 is SGHTA, CDR2 FQGNSA. This CDR3 has 16 residues. V lost 5 bases, J lost 5 bases, and 8 bases stayed unmatched. The CDR3 DNA reads as TGTGCCAGCAGCCTGGGGACAGGGGGCGCGGTAGATACGCAGTATTTT. Its translation is CASSLGTGGAVDTQYF. Full variable domain (remainder filled in from reference TRBV7-2 and TRBJ2-3): GAGVSQSPSNKVTEKGKDVELRCDPISGHTALYWYRQSLGQGLEFLIYFQGNSAPDKSGLPSDRFSAERTGGSVSTLTIQRTQQEDSAVYLCASSLGTGGAVDTQYFGPGTRLTVL.

Points on this clone: A much larger clone lies a single base off, so this may be a read error. CDR3 loop: CASSLLGDSFTGELFF. The CDR3 DNA reads TGTGCCAGCAGTCTCCTCGGGGATTCCTTCACCGGGGAGCTGTTTTTT. V usage is TRBV28 and J usage is TRBJ2-2; D is possibly TRBD2 (5 bases). V was trimmed by 5 bases and J by 4 bases, leaving 17 bases between them. CDR1 and CDR2 (germline): MDHEN, SYDVKM. The CDR3 consists of 16 residues. The whole variable domain, remainder taken from reference TRBV28 and TRBJ2-2, is DVKVTQSSRYLVKRTGEKVFLECVQDMDHENMFWYRQDPGLGLRLIYFSYDVKMKEKGDIPEGYSVSREKKERFSLILESASTNQTSMYLCASSLLGDSFTGELFFGEGSRLTVL.

V and J are TRBV18 and TRBJ1-2; 8 bases map to TRBD1. This CDR3 is built from 13 residues. V shed 4 bases, J shed 3 bases, and the junction held 1 base outside the gene matches. CDR1 is KGHSH, CDR2 LQKENI, per germline. CDR3 DNA: TGTGCCAGCTCACAGGACAGGGACTATGGCTACACCTTC. Its protein is CASSQDRDYGYTF.

V usage is TRBV11-3 and J usage is TRBJ1-2; D is perhaps TRBD1 (5 bases). V was cut by 3 bases and J by 7 bases, with 15 bases left in between. CDR1 is SGHNT and CDR2 is YENEEA in the germline V gene. CDR3 length equals 14 residues. CDR3 in DNA: TGTGCCAGCAGCTTCTCGACAGACGGATCTGGCTACACCTTC. The encoded protein is CASSFSTDGSGYTF.

The chain recombines TRBV9 with TRBJ2-3; 8 nucleotides match TRBD2. V shed 6 bases, J shed 4 bases, and the junction held 7 bases outside the gene matches. This CDR3 has 14 amino acids. Germline lookup yields CDR1 SGDLS and CDR2 YYNGEE. The CDR3: CASKSGGGADTQYF. The CDR3 nucleotides are TGTGCCAGCAAGAGCGGGGGAGGGGCAGATACGCAGTATTTT.

The chain has TRBV5-1 and TRBJ2-5; TRBD1 matches 9 bases. The CDR3 has 16 residues. The V and J ends lost 3 bases and 4 bases, in that order; junction bases with no gene match: 10. Germline lookup yields CDR1 SGHRS and CDR2 YFSETQ. CDR3 residues: CASSWAGTGSGETQYF. CDR3 in DNA: TGCGCCAGCAGCTGGGCCGGGACAGGGAGCGGAGAGACCCAGTACTTC.

The chain employs TRBV29-1 and TRBJ1-2; D is ambiguous. Per the germline V gene, CDR1 is SQVTM and CDR2 is ANQGSEA. V dropped 1 base and J dropped 4 bases, with 10 bases sitting between them. This CDR3 has 13 residues. This CDR3 reads CSVEVTQAYGYTF. The CDR3 nucleotides read TGCAGCGTTGAAGTCACTCAGGCCTATGGCTACACCTTC.

The chain couples TRBV1 to TRBJ1-5; the table's D call of TRBD1 was not tested on the DNA. TRBV1 is deemed a pseudogene. This CDR3 is 19 amino acids long. The CDR3 DNA follows: TGCACCAGCAGCCCGTCATTGGGGCAGGGTCGGCACAATGGTCAGCCCCAGCATTTT. This encodes CTSSPSLGQGRHNGQPQHF.

The rearrangement uses TRBV19 and TRBJ2-1; TRBD2 matches at 12 bases. Per germline, CDR1 LNHDA and CDR2 SQIVND (reference sequence). The J segment lost 7 bases and the V segment lost 8 bases, leaving 6 bases of the junction unmatched. The CDR3 is made up of 14 amino acids. The DNA of the CDR3 is TGTGCCAGTTGTGGACTAGCGGGGCAAAATGAGCAGTTCTTC. Its translation: CASCGLAGQNEQFF.

The chain joins TRBV19 to TRBJ2-3; TRBD2 might be the D (8 bases). With 1 base removed from V and 2 bases from J, the gap between germline ends came to 13 bases. The CDR3 is 16 residues long. Germline CDR1 and CDR2: LNHDA and SQIVND (reference sequence). As DNA, the CDR3 is TGTGCCAGTAGTATAGCGGGAGGGGGCATCACAGATACGCAGTATTTT. As protein: CASSIAGGGITDTQYF.

V usage is TRBV10-1 and J usage is TRBJ2-2; D not certain. CDR3 size: 14 residues. CDR1 and CDR2 from the germline V gene are WNHNN and SYGVQD (reference sequence). Between the trimmed V and J ends, which lost 0 bases and 5 bases, there was a span of 7 bases. This CDR3 reads CASSESAATGELFF. CDR3 in DNA: TGCGCCAGCAGTGAGTCGGCCGCTACCGGGGAGCTGTTTTTT.

V usage is TRBV6-2 or TRBV6-3 and J usage is TRBJ1-1; possible D gene TRBD1, 5 bases. V lost 4 bases, J lost 6 bases, and 15 bases lay in between. Germline V gene data show CDR1 as MNHEY and CDR2 as SVGEGT. This CDR3 has 14 amino acids. CDR3: CASSSQTLGAEAFF. CDR3 nucleotide sequence: TGTGCCAGCAGTTCCCAGACTCTAGGGGCTGAAGCTTTCTTT.

The rearrangement joins TRBV6-5 to TRBJ1-6; D is ambiguous. Trimming stripped 0 bases from V and 3 bases from J, with 9 bases between. This CDR3 comprises 16 residues. The germline V gene has CDR1 MNHEY and CDR2 SVGAGI. The CDR3 DNA reads TGTGCCAGCAGTTACTCCAGCCGGTACTATAATTCACCCCTCCACTTT. This translates into CASSYSSRYYNSPLHF.

This chain connects TRBV10-1 to TRBJ2-3, with 8 nucleotides matching TRBD2. V was pared by 0 bases and J by 4 bases, with 6 bases of the junction left unmatched. Per germline, CDR1 WNHNN and CDR2 SYGVQD (reference sequence). This CDR3 has 16 residues. CDR3 sequence: CASSESGGGKADTQYF. The CDR3, as DNA: TGCGCCAGCAGTGAGTCGGGCGGGGGGAAGGCAGATACGCAGTATTTT.

The rearrangement links TRBV12-3 or TRBV12-4 to TRBJ1-2; D is unclear. V shed 10 bases and J shed 0 bases, with 12 bases lying between them. The CDR3 consists of 13 residues. The CDR3 reads CAIRPKANYGYTF. Written as DNA, the CDR3 is TGTGCCATCCGACCTAAAGCTAACTATGGCTACACCTTC.

The rearrangement joins TRBV24-1 to TRBJ1-2; 8 nucleotides align to TRBD1. The length of the CDR3 is 17 residues. The junction had 17 bases not matched to a gene; V was cut back by 7 bases and J by 5 bases. Germline lookup yields CDR1 KGHDR and CDR2 SFDVKD. In nucleotides, the CDR3 is TGTGCCACCAGCTCGGACAGGGTAGGGGGAGGAATATATGGCTACACCTTC. Encoded protein: CATSSDRVGGGIYGYTF.

The chain carries TRBV10-3 and TRBJ1-2; TRBD1 agrees at 7 bases. With V trimmed by 6 bases and J by 0 bases, 4 bases remained unmatched. Germline V gives CDR1 ENHRY, CDR2 SYGVKD. This CDR3 contains 14 residues. The CDR3 here is CAIRDRTTNYGYTF. The CDR3 DNA is TGTGCCATCAGGGACAGGACAACTAACTATGGCTACACCTTC.

The rearrangement joins TRBV13 to TRBJ2-7; D unresolved. The CDR3 runs to 14 residues. Per the germline V gene, CDR1 is PRHDT and CDR2 is FYEKMQ (reference sequence). V lost 2 bases and J 1 base, leaving 9 bases between the germline ends. CDR3: CASSLTALSYEQYF. CDR3 bases: TGTGCCAGCAGCTTAACGGCCCTTTCCTACGAGCAGTACTTC. Complete variable domain (other parts from reference TRBV13 and TRBJ2-7): AAGVIQSPRHLIKEKRETATLKCYPIPRHDTVYWYQQGPGQDPQFLISFYEKMQSDKGSIPDRFSAQQFSDYHSELNMSSLELGDSALYFCASSLTALSYEQYFGPGTRLTVT.

The chain recombines TRBV9 with TRBJ2-1; 8 nucleotides line up with TRBD1. The CDR3 runs 16 residues. V dropped 4 bases and J dropped 0; count of bases not matched to a gene: 6. Germline V gene lookup returns CDR1 SGDLS and CDR2 YYNGEE. CDR3 region: CASSSRTGNSYNEQFF. As DNA, the CDR3 is TGTGCCAGCAGCTCCCGGACAGGGAACTCCTACAATGAGCAGTTCTTC.

This rearrangement joins TRBV24-1 to TRBJ2-3; D is ambiguous. Trimming took 5 bases from V and 4 from J, leaving 9 bases between them. This CDR3 region has 13 residues. Per the germline V gene, CDR1 is KGHDR and CDR2 is SFDVKD. CDR3 in amino acids: CATSVTAADTQYF. As DNA, the CDR3 is TGTGCCACCAGTGTAACAGCTGCAGATACGCAGTATTTT.

In its sample, this clone was seen a few times. The rearrangement links TRBV7-8 to TRBJ2-1, with D hard to call. CDR3 length equals 14 residues. Trimming shortened V by 2 bases and J by 5 bases, and 10 bases separated the two germline ends. The V gene's germline CDR1 is SGHVS and CDR2 FQNEAQ. CDR3 protein: CASSLWVGNNEQFF. The CDR3, as DNA: TGTGCCAGCAGCTTATGGGTCGGAAACAATGAGCAGTTCTTC.

CDR3 amino acids: CASSLGTALNQPQHF. Written as DNA, the CDR3 is TGTGCCAGCAGTTTGGGGACAGCCCTAAATCAGCCCCAGCATTTT. The V and J genes are TRBV27 and TRBJ1-5, with 7 bases that match TRBD1. The CDR3 is 15 residues long. Germline-derived CDR1 and CDR2 are MNHEY and SMNVEV (reference sequence). Trimming took 3 bases from V and 4 from J; bases not matched to a gene: 6.

The V and J genes are TRBV6-1 and TRBJ2-4; D possibly uses TRBD1 or TRBD2 (6 bases each). Between the trimmed V and J ends, which lost 3 bases and 0 bases, there was a span of 12 bases. The CDR3 contains 16 residues. Germline V gives CDR1 MNHNS, CDR2 SASEGT. The CDR3 DNA is TGTGCCAGCAGTGATTTCGGGGGCCAAGCCAAAAACATTCAGTACTTC. This sequence encodes CASSDFGGQAKNIQYF.

The chain is built from TRBV5-4 and TRBJ2-5; tentative D call: TRBD2 (5 bases). Trimming left V 3 bases short and J 1 base short, with 10 bases between. The CDR3 has 14 residues. Per germline, CDR1 SGHNT and CDR2 YYREEE (reference sequence). CDR3 residues: CASSSREFQETQYF. DNA for the CDR3: TGTGCCAGCAGCTCCCGGGAATTCCAAGAGACCCAGTACTTC.

The chain joins TRBV10-2 to TRBJ1-1, with D perhaps matching TRBD1 (6 bases). The germline V gene has CDR1 WSHSY and CDR2 SAAADI. This CDR3 has 12 residues. Trimming pared 4 bases from V and 10 bases from J, leaving 13 bases between. The CDR3 DNA reads TGCGCCAGCAGTGCGGGGGGCGATTCAGCTTTCTTT. Its protein product is CASSAGGDSAFF.

This clone was found once. The chain couples TRBV5-1 to TRBJ1-5; possibly TRBD1 for D (5 bases). This CDR3 has 17 amino acids. The germline gives CDR1 SGHRS, CDR2 YFSETQ. V lost 0 bases and J lost 0, with 13 bases in between. CDR3 region: CASSLEPGRASNQPQHF. The DNA of the CDR3 is TGCGCCAGCAGCTTGGAACCGGGGCGAGCTAGCAATCAGCCCCAGCATTTT.

The rearrangement links TRBV11-3 to TRBJ2-3, with 9 bases fitting TRBD2. V was clipped by 1 base and J by 6 bases; unmatched bases: 8. CDR1 and CDR2 from the germline V gene are SGHNT and YENEEA. CDR3 length: 16 residues. The CDR3 loop is CASSLGLAGNGDTQYF. For the CDR3, the DNA is TGTGCCAGCAGCTTAGGGCTAGCGGGGAATGGGGATACGCAGTATTTT.

The chain links TRBV7-6 to TRBJ1-2, with TRBD1 matching 8 bases. J gave up 4 bases and V 0 bases, and 7 bases lay outside the gene matches. This CDR3 region has 16 residues. Germline loops: CDR1 SGHVS, CDR2 FNYEAQ. CDR3 sequence reads: CASSLAPGGSAYGYTF. The DNA of the CDR3 is TGTGCCAGCAGCTTAGCCCCAGGGGGCTCAGCCTATGGCTACACCTTC. The variable domain in full, with the rest retrieved from reference TRBV7-6 and TRBJ1-2, is GAGVSQSPRYKVTKRGQDVALRCDPISGHVSLYWYRQALGQGPEFLTYFNYEAQQDKSGLPNDRFSAERPEGSISTLTIQRTEQRDSAMYRCASSLAPGGSAYGYTFGSGTRLTVV.

V is TRBV18 and J is TRBJ1-5; 8 positions match TRBD1. There are 15 residues in the CDR3. Germline CDR1 KGHSH, CDR2 LQKENI. V was pared by 4 bases and J by 1 base, with 3 bases of the junction left unmatched. CDR3 in DNA: TGTGCCAGCTCACTGACAGGGGACAGCAATCAGCCCCAGCATTTT. Its protein product is CASSLTGDSNQPQHF.

This chain uses TRBV7-2 with TRBJ1-1; 9 bases line up with TRBD1. V trimming: 0 bases; J trimming: 0 bases; junction bases outside the gene matches: 14. The CDR3 has 20 amino acids. In germline, CDR1 is SGHTA, CDR2 FQGNSA. The CDR3 sequence is CASSLAGTGRIFSMNTEAFF. The CDR3 region has the DNA TGTGCCAGCAGCTTAGCCGGGACAGGGAGAATATTTTCCATGAACACTGAAGCTTTCTTT.